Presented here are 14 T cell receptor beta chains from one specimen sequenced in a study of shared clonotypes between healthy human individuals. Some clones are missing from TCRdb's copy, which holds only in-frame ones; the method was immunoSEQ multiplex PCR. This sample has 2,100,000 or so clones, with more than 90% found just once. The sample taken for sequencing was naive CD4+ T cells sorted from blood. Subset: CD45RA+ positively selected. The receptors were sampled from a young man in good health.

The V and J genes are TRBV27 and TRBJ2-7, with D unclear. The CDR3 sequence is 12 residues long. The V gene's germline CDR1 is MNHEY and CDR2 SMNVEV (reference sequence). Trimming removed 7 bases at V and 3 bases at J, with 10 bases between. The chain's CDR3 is CASMGNSYEQYF. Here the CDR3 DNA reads TGTGCCAGCATGGGGAACAGCTACGAGCAGTACTTC.

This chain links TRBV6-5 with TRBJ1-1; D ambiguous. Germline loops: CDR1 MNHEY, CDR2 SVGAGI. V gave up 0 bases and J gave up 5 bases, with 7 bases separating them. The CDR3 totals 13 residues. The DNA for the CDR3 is TGTGCCAGCAGTTACTCGAGAGAGACTGAAGCTTTCTTT. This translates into CASSYSRETEAFF.

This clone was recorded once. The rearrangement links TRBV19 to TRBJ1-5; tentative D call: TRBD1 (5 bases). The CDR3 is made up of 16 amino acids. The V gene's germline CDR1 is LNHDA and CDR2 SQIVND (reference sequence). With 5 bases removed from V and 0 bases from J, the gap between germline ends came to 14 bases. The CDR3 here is CASSASGSTSNQPQHF. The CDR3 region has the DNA TGTGCCAGTAGTGCCTCAGGGTCCACTAGCAATCAGCCCCAGCATTTT.

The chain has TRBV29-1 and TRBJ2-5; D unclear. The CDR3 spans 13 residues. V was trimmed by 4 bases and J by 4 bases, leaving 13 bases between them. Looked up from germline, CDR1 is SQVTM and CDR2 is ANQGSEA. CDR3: CSVATYGGETQYF. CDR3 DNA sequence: TGCAGCGTTGCCACTTATGGCGGAGAGACCCAGTACTTC.

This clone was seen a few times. CDR3 in DNA: TGTGCCATCGGGACTGATCCCTACGAGCAGTACTTC. Translating it yields CAIGTDPYEQYF. J is TRBJ2-7 and V is TRBV10-3; D may be TRBD2 (6 bases). This CDR3 is built from 12 residues. The germline V gene encodes CDR1 ENHRY and CDR2 SYGVKD. Trimming left V 8 bases short and J 2 bases short, with 10 bases between.

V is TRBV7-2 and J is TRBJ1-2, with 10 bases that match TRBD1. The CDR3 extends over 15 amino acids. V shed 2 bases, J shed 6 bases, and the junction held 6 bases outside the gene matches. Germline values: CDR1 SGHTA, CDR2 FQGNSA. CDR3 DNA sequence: TGTGCCAGCAGCTTACTAGCCGGGACAGGGGATGGCTACACCTTC. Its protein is CASSLLAGTGDGYTF.

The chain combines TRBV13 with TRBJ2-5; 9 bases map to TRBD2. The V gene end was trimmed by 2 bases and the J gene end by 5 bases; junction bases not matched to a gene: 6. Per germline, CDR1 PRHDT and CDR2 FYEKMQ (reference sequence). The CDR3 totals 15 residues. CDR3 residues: CASSLWRGGPETQYF. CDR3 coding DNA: TGTGCCAGCAGCTTATGGCGGGGGGGCCCCGAGACCCAGTACTTC.

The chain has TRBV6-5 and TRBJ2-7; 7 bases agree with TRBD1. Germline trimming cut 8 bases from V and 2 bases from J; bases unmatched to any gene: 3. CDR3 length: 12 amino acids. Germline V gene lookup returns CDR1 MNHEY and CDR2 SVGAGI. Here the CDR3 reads CASAQGTYEQYF. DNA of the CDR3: TGTGCCAGCGCACAGGGGACCTACGAGCAGTACTTC.

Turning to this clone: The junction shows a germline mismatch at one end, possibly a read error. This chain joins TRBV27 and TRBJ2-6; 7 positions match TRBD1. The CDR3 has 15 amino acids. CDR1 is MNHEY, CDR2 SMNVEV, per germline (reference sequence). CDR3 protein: CASKPSNKGANVLTF. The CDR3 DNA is TGTGCCAGCAAACCGAGTAATAAGGGGGCCAACGTCCTAACTTTC.

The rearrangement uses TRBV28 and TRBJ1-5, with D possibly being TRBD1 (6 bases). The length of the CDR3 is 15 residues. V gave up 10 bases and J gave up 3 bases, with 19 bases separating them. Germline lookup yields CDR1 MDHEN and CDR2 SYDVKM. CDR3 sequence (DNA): TGTGCCATCCACCCAGGGGATAGAACCAATCAGCCCCAGCATTTT. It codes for CAIHPGDRTNQPQHF.

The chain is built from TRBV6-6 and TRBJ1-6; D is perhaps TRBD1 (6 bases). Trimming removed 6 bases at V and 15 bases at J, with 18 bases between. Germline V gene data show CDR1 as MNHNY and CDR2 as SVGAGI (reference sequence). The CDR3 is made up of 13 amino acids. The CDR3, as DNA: TGTGCCAGCAGCTACGGAGACAGGAGCTTCCTCCACTTT. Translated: CASSYGDRSFLHF.

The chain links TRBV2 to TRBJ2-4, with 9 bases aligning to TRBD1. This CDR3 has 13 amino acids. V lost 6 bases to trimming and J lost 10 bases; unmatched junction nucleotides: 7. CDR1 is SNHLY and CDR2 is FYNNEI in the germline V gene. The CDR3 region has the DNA TGTGCCAGCAGGTCGGGACAGGGAGTAATTCAGTACTTC. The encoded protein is CASRSGQGVIQYF.

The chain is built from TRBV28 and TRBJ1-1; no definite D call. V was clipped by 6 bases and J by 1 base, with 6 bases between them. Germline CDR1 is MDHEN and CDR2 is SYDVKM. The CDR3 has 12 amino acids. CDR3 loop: CASRVWNTEAFF. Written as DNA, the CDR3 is TGTGCCAGCAGGGTCTGGAACACTGAAGCTTTCTTT.

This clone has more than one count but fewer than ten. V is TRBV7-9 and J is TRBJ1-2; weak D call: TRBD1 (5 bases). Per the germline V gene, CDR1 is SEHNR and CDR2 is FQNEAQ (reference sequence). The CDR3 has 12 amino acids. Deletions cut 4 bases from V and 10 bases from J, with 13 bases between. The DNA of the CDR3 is TGTGCCAGCAGCTCAGAGGGGTCACACTACACCTTC. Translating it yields CASSSEGSHYTF.